Below are 7 T cell receptor beta chains sequenced from a single sample in a study of early T cells in non-severe SARS-CoV-2 infection. TCRdb itself ran the 5' RACE reads through MiXCR, one entry per CDR3 protein. Of approximately 70,000 distinct CDR3 sequences in the sample, 10% were seen once. The starting material was whole blood, obtained at baseline. The receptors here all came from an adult who was a healthcare worker with PCR-confirmed SARS-CoV-2 infection or an uninfected control (not recorded which).

The chain uses TRBV6-6 and TRBJ2-2, with 10 bases lining up with TRBD2. The CDR3 extends over 17 amino acids. V trimming: 5 bases; J trimming: 1 base; junction bases outside the gene matches: 7. Germline assignment: CDR1 MNHNY and CDR2 SVGAGI (reference sequence). CDR3 coding DNA: TGTGCCAGCAGTCTCCATAGCGGGGGGCAGAACACCGGGGAGCTGTTTTTT. Amino acids: CASSLHSGGQNTGELFF.

The gene calls are TRBV2 and TRBJ1-1, with D possibly being TRBD1 (5 bases). CDR1 and CDR2 (germline): SNHLY, FYNNEI. Trimming took 3 bases from V and 7 from J, leaving 12 bases between them. The length of the CDR3 is 13 residues. CDR3 nucleotide sequence: TGTGCCAGCAGTGACGTCGGGGACGGTGAAGCTTTCTTT. Translated: CASSDVGDGEAFF.

This clonotype was detected a few times. The CDR3 protein is CAWRGLAGAHTGELFF. CDR3 coding DNA: TGTGCCTGGAGGGGACTAGCGGGGGCACACACCGGGGAGCTGTTTTTT. The J gene is TRBJ2-2, the V gene TRBV30; TRBD2 agrees at 14 bases. V was pared by 3 bases and J by 3 bases, with 3 bases of the junction left unmatched. Germline V gene data show CDR1 as GTSNPN and CDR2 as SVGIG (reference sequence). This CDR3 has 16 residues.

The rearrangement links TRBV6-4 to TRBJ2-3; the match to TRBD2 covers 9 bases. This CDR3 has 14 amino acids. Germline V CDR1 and CDR2: MRHNA, SNTAGT. Unmatched junction bases numbered 3, after V lost 5 bases and J lost 3 bases. The CDR3 here is CASSRTSETDTQYF. The CDR3, as DNA: TGTGCCAGCAGTAGGACTAGCGAAACAGATACGCAGTATTTT.

The V call is TRBV9, the J call TRBJ1-1, with no clear D. V lost 2 bases and J lost 2, with 16 bases in between. This CDR3 is built from 16 residues. Germline V gene lookup returns CDR1 SGDLS and CDR2 YYNGEE. This CDR3 reads CASSVGFHGPNTEAFF. CDR3 bases: TGTGCCAGCAGCGTCGGGTTTCATGGGCCCAACACTGAAGCTTTCTTT.

This clonotype was observed a few times. This chain connects TRBV7-2 to TRBJ1-6; 9 nucleotides align to TRBD1. CDR3 length: 14 residues. Germline V gene data show CDR1 as SGHTA and CDR2 as FQGNSA. J gave up 10 bases and V 5 bases, and 6 bases lay outside the gene matches. As DNA, the CDR3 is TGTGCCAGCAGCGTTGTGGACAGGGGATCACCCCTCCACTTT. It translates to CASSVVDRGSPLHF.

This clonotype was found many times. The rearrangement uses TRBV5-1 and TRBJ2-3, with TRBD1 matching 8 bases. Germline CDR1 is SGHRS and CDR2 is YFSETQ. This CDR3 region has 15 residues. The V and J ends lost 0 bases and 6 bases, in that order; junction bases with no gene match: 6. CDR3: CASSLGVTGVDTQYF. In DNA form, the CDR3 reads TGCGCCAGCAGCTTGGGGGTGACAGGGGTTGATACGCAGTATTTT.